Detailed here is one T cell receptor (beta chain). The sample comes from a study of blood T cell repertoires in COVID-19. This CDR3 has 14 amino acids. Germline V lookup: CDR1 ENHRY, CDR2 SYGVKD. With 6 bases clipped from V and 7 bases from J, the junction kept 9 bases outside the gene matches. Repertoires were generated with immunoSEQ multiplex PCR, while TCRdb's copy carries only in-frame clones and drops some. The sample has 200,000 to 300,000 clones; 65% to 85% are singletons. This chain links TRBV10-3 with TRBJ1-2; TRBD1 matches 9 bases. The source material was peripheral blood. This sequence was found in a human donor in a cohort sampled during active COVID-19. CDR3 DNA: TGTGCCATCAGGTCGACCGGGACAGGGACTGGCTACACCTTC. It encodes CAIRSTGTGTGYTF.